This T cell receptor (beta chain) derives from a study of shared clonotypes between healthy human individuals. Clones were sequenced by immunoSEQ multiplex PCR, and TCRdb holds only the in-frame ones, with some missing. The sample has about 2.3 million clones; just over 90% are singletons. CDR1 SGHNT and CDR2 YYREEE come from the germline V gene (reference sequence). Trimming cost V 0 bases and J 0 bases, with 14 bases left between them. This CDR3 is built from 17 residues. This receptor was taken from a man younger than 30 in good health. Some clones in this sample may be carry-over from other donors' samples. The sample consisted of naive CD4+ T cells from PBMCs. Indicated subset: CD45RA+ positively selected. The V and J genes are TRBV5-4 and TRBJ2-3; tentative D call: TRBD2 (6 bases). The CDR3 DNA reads TGTGCCAGCAGCTTGGATATGGGTAGCGGAAGCACAGATACGCAGTATTTT. This encodes CASSLDMGSGSTDTQYF.